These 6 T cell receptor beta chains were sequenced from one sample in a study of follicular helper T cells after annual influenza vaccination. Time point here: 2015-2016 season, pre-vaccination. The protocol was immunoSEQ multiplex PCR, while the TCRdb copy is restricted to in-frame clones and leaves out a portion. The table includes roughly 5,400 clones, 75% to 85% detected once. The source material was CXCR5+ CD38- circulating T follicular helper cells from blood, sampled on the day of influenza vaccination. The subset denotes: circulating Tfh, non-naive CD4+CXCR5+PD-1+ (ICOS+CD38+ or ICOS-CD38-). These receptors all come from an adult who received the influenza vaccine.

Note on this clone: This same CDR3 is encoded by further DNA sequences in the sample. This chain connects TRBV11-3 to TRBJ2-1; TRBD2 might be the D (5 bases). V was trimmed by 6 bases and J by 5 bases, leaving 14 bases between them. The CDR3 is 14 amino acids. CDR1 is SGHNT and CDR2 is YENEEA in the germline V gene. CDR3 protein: CASSPDYPNNEQFF. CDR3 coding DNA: TGTGCCAGCAGTCCCGACTATCCGAACAATGAGCAGTTCTTC.

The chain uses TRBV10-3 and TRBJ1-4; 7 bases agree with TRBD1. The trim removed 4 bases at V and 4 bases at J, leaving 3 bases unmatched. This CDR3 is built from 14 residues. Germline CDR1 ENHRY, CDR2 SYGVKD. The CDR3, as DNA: TGTGCCATCAGTGGTAACAGGGGTAATGAAAAACTGTTTTTT. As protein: CAISGNRGNEKLFF.

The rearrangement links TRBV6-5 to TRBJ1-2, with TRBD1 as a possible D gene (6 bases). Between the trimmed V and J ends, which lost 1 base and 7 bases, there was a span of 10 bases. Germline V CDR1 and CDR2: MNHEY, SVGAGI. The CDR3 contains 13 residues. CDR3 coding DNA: TGTGCCAGCAGTTACTATGGGGGCTCTGGCTACACCTTC. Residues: CASSYYGGSGYTF.

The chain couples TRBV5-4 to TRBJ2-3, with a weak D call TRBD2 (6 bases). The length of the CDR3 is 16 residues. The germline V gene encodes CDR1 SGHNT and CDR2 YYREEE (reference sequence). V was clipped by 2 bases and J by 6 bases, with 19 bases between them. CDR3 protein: CASSLRDSPAGDTQYF. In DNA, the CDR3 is TGTGCCAGCAGCTTAAGGGACTCTCCCGCGGGGGATACGCAGTATTTT.

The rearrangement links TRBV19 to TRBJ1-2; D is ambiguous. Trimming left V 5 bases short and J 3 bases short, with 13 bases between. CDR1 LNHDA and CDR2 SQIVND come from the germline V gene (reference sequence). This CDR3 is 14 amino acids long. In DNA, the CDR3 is TGTGCCAGTAGTTTGGCACTCTCCGACTATGGCTACACCTTC. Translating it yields CASSLALSDYGYTF. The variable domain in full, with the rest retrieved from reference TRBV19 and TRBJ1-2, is DGGITQSPKYLFRKEGQNVTLSCEQNLNHDAMYWYRQDPGQGLRLIYYSQIVNDFQKGDIAEGYSVSREKKESFPLTVTSAQKNPTAFYLCASSLALSDYGYTFGSGTRLTVV.

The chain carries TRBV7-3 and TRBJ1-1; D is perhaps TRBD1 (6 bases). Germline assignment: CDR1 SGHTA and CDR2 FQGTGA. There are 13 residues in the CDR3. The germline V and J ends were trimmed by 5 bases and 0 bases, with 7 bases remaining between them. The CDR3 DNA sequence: TGTGCCAGCAGCCGGACAGTGAACACTGAAGCTTTCTTT. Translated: CASSRTVNTEAFF.